Following are 14 T cell receptor beta chains from one sample sequenced in a study of T cells after posttransplantation cyclophosphamide. Only in-frame clones appear in the TCRdb table, and some are missing; sequencing was by immunoSEQ multiplex PCR. The sample shows more than 12,000 clones, over 60% of them seen only once. Sequencing was performed on memory CD4+ T cells sorted from PBMCs. Source of these receptors: a middle-aged man.

This clone turned up a few times. The V call is TRBV2, the J call TRBJ1-2; no clear D gene. Trimming pared 8 bases from V and 8 bases from J, leaving 9 bases between. This CDR3 has 10 residues. In germline, CDR1 is SNHLY, CDR2 FYNNEI. CDR3 sequence (DNA): TGTGCCAGCTATGGAGGGGGCTACACCTTC. Amino acids: CASYGGGYTF.

This clone was seen only a few times. The chain employs TRBV4-1 and TRBJ1-4; 9 nucleotides align to TRBD1. Germline V lookup: CDR1 MGHRA, CDR2 YSYEKL. Trimming at V came to 1 base and at J to 4 bases, leaving 7 bases not matched to a gene. There are 17 residues in the CDR3. The CDR3 DNA reads TGCGCCAGCAGCCAAGGGACAGGGGCGAGAGGTAATGAAAAACTGTTTTTT. Its translation is CASSQGTGARGNEKLFF.

The chain employs TRBV5-1 and TRBJ1-5; D is undetermined. The CDR3 spans 17 residues. The V end was cut by 4 bases, the J end by 0 bases, with 17 bases between. CDR1 SGHRS and CDR2 YFSETQ come from the germline V gene. The CDR3 bases are TGCGCCAGCAGCCCGACGGAGAATAGTCTTAGCAATCAGCCCCAGCATTTT. Its translation is CASSPTENSLSNQPQHF.

This clone has a handful of counts. V and J are TRBV14 and TRBJ1-2, with D possibly TRBD1 on 5 matching bases. CDR3 length: 15 amino acids. The germline V gene has CDR1 SGHDN and CDR2 FVKESK. V was pared by 0 bases and J by 4 bases, with 12 bases between. CDR3 region: CASSQDVGRAYGYTF. The CDR3 coding sequence is TGTGCCAGCAGCCAAGACGTGGGCAGGGCCTATGGCTACACCTTC. The variable domain in full, with the rest retrieved from reference TRBV14 and TRBJ1-2, is EAGVTQFPSHSVIEKGQTVTLRCDPISGHDNLYWYRRVMGKEIKFLLHFVKESKQDESGMPNNRFLAERTGGTYSTLKVQPAELEDSGVYFCASSQDVGRAYGYTFGSGTRLTVV.

The chain has TRBV30 and TRBJ2-7; the D gene is possibly TRBD2 (6 bases). The V end lost 3 bases, the J end lost 2 bases, and 14 bases lay between the germline ends. Germline V CDR1 and CDR2: GTSNPN, SVGIG (reference sequence). The CDR3 covers 14 residues. CDR3 in DNA: TGTGCCTGGAGGCGGGGTATTTCTACCTACGAGCAGTACTTC. Translated: CAWRRGISTYEQYF.

The J gene is TRBJ2-2, the V gene TRBV7-2; 7 bases line up with TRBD1. CDR1 SGHTA and CDR2 FQGNSA come from the germline V gene. This CDR3 has 16 residues. J lost 4 bases, V lost 0 bases, and 5 bases had no gene match. CDR3 protein: CASSLAVAGGTGELFF. DNA for the CDR3: TGTGCCAGCAGCTTAGCGGTGGCAGGGGGCACCGGGGAGCTGTTTTTT.

The chain combines TRBV4-2 with TRBJ1-4; D is perhaps TRBD1 (5 bases). Germline CDR1 reads LGHNA; CDR2 reads YNFKEQ. The CDR3 has 16 residues. V lost 1 base and J 6 bases, leaving 15 bases between the germline ends. In DNA, the CDR3 is TGTGCCAGCAGCCAAGCTAGGAGGGGCAGAGATGAAAAACTGTTTTTT. Its protein product is CASSQARRGRDEKLFF.

The chain's CDR3 is CASMRGGAADTQYF. The CDR3 nucleotides are TGTGCCAGCATGCGGGGGGGGGCGGCAGATACGCAGTATTTT. J is TRBJ2-3 and V is TRBV2; 9 bases match TRBD2. There are 14 residues in the CDR3. V lost 7 bases and J lost 4; bases outside the gene matches: 6. Germline lookup yields CDR1 SNHLY and CDR2 FYNNEI.

The chain has TRBV2 and TRBJ2-3, with a tentative D call TRBD1 (5 bases). Trimming pared 6 bases from V and 0 bases from J, leaving 10 bases between. This CDR3 spans 14 amino acids. The V gene's germline CDR1 is SNHLY and CDR2 FYNNEI. The CDR3, as DNA: TGTGCCAGCAGGAGGACAATGAGCACAGATACGCAGTATTTT. Translated: CASRRTMSTDTQYF.

The chain couples TRBV4-2 to TRBJ1-5; 8 nucleotides match TRBD1. Losses at the gene ends were 1 base for V and 5 bases for J; bases not matched to a gene: 4. Germline CDR1 reads LGHNA; CDR2 reads YNFKEQ. This CDR3 is built from 15 residues. The CDR3 DNA follows: TGTGCCAGCAGCCAAGGACAGGGGAGGTATCAGCCCCAGCATTTT. Translating gives CASSQGQGRYQPQHF.

The chain links TRBV5-1 to TRBJ1-5; weak D call: TRBD1 (6 bases). V was clipped by 0 bases and J by 6 bases, with 10 bases between them. Looked up from germline, CDR1 is SGHRS and CDR2 is YFSETQ. This CDR3 region has 14 residues. The chain's CDR3 is CASSLDREGQPQHF. CDR3 bases: TGCGCCAGCAGCTTGGACAGGGAGGGTCAGCCCCAGCATTTT.

This chain joins TRBV10-3 and TRBJ2-1, with 7 bases that match TRBD1. The CDR3 sequence is 14 residues long. The germline V gene has CDR1 ENHRY and CDR2 SYGVKD. After removal of 0 bases from V and 8 bases from J, the junction contained 4 bases not matched to a gene. The CDR3 nucleotides read TGTGCCATCAGTGAGTCGACGACAGGGTATGAGCAGTTCTTC. Amino acids: CAISESTTGYEQFF.

A few counts support this clone. V gene TRBV7-9 combines with J gene TRBJ2-5; D possibly corresponds to TRBD1 (5 bases). This CDR3 has 16 residues. Germline CDR1 is SEHNR and CDR2 is FQNEAQ (reference sequence). Trimming took 5 bases from V and 5 from J, leaving 21 bases between them. The chain's CDR3 is CASSPPFRQGRETQYF. In DNA form, the CDR3 reads TGTGCCAGCAGCCCCCCATTTAGGCAGGGTCGGGAGACCCAGTACTTC.

V usage is TRBV5-4 and J usage is TRBJ2-2; a weak D match, TRBD1 (6 bases). The CDR3 covers 16 residues. CDR1 is SGHNT, CDR2 YYREEE, per germline (reference sequence). V was cut by 4 bases and J by 6 bases, with 19 bases left in between. The CDR3 DNA reads as TGTGCCAGCAGCCGTTGGGTAGGGGGAATGGCCGGGGAGCTGTTTTTT. It is translated as CASSRWVGGMAGELFF.